These T cell receptor beta chains were read from a single sample in a study of control samples from healthy donors and cancer patients. Here immunoSEQ multiplex PCR was the method, and the copy in TCRdb shows in-frame clones only, minus some. The sample includes about 84,000 clones, around 84% of them seen just once. Sequences were obtained from PBMCs. The receptors here all came from a man aged 55 to 69 with head and neck cancer. CDR3s include the opening cysteine and the closing phenylalanine or tryptophan. The D gene is left open where the match is weak. Rows give clone size only sometimes, using once, few, many, or a class for an expanded clone.

j_call clone_size v_call d_call cdr3_nt cdr3_aa
TRBJ1-1 - TRBV4-1 - TGCGCCAGCAGCCACTTCCCCTCCAGGGGCGGCTTATCGAACACTGAAGCTTTCTTT CASSHFPSRGGLSNTEAFF
TRBJ1-2 - TRBV5-1 - TGCGCCAGCAGCCTGCTTAGGACGGGGGGGCGTAACTATGGCTACACCTTC CASSLLRTGGRNYGYTF
TRBJ2-7 few TRBV6-5 - TGTGCCAGCAGTTCCAGGGGCGCCTACGAGCAGTACTTC CASSSRGAYEQYF
TRBJ2-7 - TRBV28 - TGTGCCAGCAGTTTTTCCAGGGGAGCCTACGAGCAGTACTTC CASSFSRGAYEQYF
TRBJ2-5 - TRBV10-3 - TGTGCCACCCAACCGGCGGGATCAGGGGAGACCCAGTACTTC CATQPAGSGETQYF
TRBJ2-5 - TRBV5-1 - TGCGCCAGCAGCTTGGCTAGCAGGGTTGGAGAGACCCAGTACTTC CASSLASRVGETQYF
TRBJ2-1 - TRBV19 TRBD1 TGTGCCAGTAGTACCACTCTACACTCCGGGACAGGGGTCAAAAGCTGGTTCTTC CASSTTLHSGTGVKSWFF
TRBJ2-7 - TRBV12-5 - TGTGCTAGTGGTCTCCCCGGAGGCAGGGCCTACGAGCAGTACTTC CASGLPGGRAYEQYF
TRBJ1-6 - TRBV28 - TGTGCCAGCAGTTTATCGGGGAGGGGGGAGTCACCCCTCCACTTT CASSLSGRGESPLHF
TRBJ2-7 - TRBV5-8 - TGTGCCAGCAGTCGGGTGGAGGGTCAGCAGTACTTC CASSRVEGQQYF
TRBJ1-3 - TRBV6-5 - TGTGCCAGCAGGGATGAGGGTGGTGGAAACACCATATATTTT CASRDEGGGNTIYF
TRBJ1-5 - TRBV19 - TGTGCCAGTAGTATACGATCCCAGCCCCAGCATTTT CASSIRSQPQHF
TRBJ2-7 once TRBV2 - TGTGCCAGCAGCTGGGGCGGGTACGAGCAGTACTTC CASSWGGYEQYF
TRBJ1-2 - TRBV12-3/TRBV12-4 - TGTGCCAGCAAATCGAGGGAGGATGGCTACACCTTC CASKSREDGYTF
TRBJ1-2 - TRBV19 - TGTGCCAGTAGTTGGCCTCGCTCTGGCTATGGCTACACCTTC CASSWPRSGYGYTF
TRBJ1-5 - TRBV28 - TGTGCCAGCAACAGGGTAGGCAATCAGCCCCAGCATTTT CASNRVGNQPQHF
TRBJ1-2 - TRBV12-3/TRBV12-4 - TGTGCCAGCAGTGTGGGGGCCTATGGCTACACCTTC CASSVGAYGYTF